Each of the 14 T cell receptor beta chains below was sequenced from the same sample in a study of shared clonotypes between healthy human individuals. Clones were read by immunoSEQ multiplex PCR, and TCRdb kept only the in-frame ones, dropping some. The sample carries around 720,000 clones, about three quarters recorded once. Sequencing was performed on memory CD4+ T cells sorted from blood. Subset here: CD45RA-negative fraction. The source of these receptors is a woman aged 25 to 39 in good health.

This sequence joins TRBV5-5 and TRBJ1-5; TRBD1 might be the D (5 bases). The CDR3 spans 14 residues. Germline V gene lookup returns CDR1 SGHKS and CDR2 YYEKEE (reference sequence). V lost 2 bases, J lost 3 bases, and 9 bases lay in between. The CDR3 reads CASSLRQINQPQHF. The CDR3 DNA follows: TGTGCCAGCAGCTTACGACAGATCAATCAGCCCCAGCATTTT.

This clone is a singleton in its sample. The same CDR3 is also encoded by other DNA sequences in this sample. This chain joins TRBV7-9 and TRBJ2-2, with 11 bases fitting TRBD1. Germline values: CDR1 SEHNR, CDR2 FQNEAQ (reference sequence). V was clipped by 5 bases and J by 4 bases; unmatched bases: 3. This CDR3 is built from 15 residues. This CDR3 reads CASSQGQGGTGELFF. In DNA, the CDR3 is TGTGCCAGCAGCCAGGGACAGGGGGGCACCGGGGAGCTGTTTTTT.

The V call is TRBV25-1, the J call TRBJ1-2; D may be TRBD1 (6 bases). The V gene's germline CDR1 is MGHDK and CDR2 SYGVNS. Trimming cost V 8 bases and J 0 bases, with 7 bases left between them. This CDR3 has 12 amino acids. In DNA form, the CDR3 reads TGTGCCAGCGGACAGCCTAACTATGGCTACACCTTC. It is translated as CASGQPNYGYTF.

As for this clone: Additional DNA sequences in this sample encode the identical CDR3. This chain connects TRBV5-1 to TRBJ2-2; D is unclear. This CDR3 region has 14 residues. Germline CDR1 reads SGHRS; CDR2 reads YFSETQ. Between the trimmed V and J ends, which lost 2 bases and 2 bases, there was a span of 7 bases. The DNA for the CDR3 is TGCGCCAGCAGCTTAGCAGGAAACACCGGGGAGCTGTTTTTT. Translated: CASSLAGNTGELFF.

The chain is built from TRBV19 and TRBJ1-1, with D uncertain. Germline V gene lookup returns CDR1 LNHDA and CDR2 SQIVND (reference sequence). This CDR3 comprises 13 residues. Trimming removed 6 bases from V and 0 bases from J, with 8 bases in between. The CDR3 nucleotides are TGTGCCAGTAGGTGGGCGGTGAACACTGAAGCTTTCTTT. It translates to CASRWAVNTEAFF.

The chain has TRBV18 and TRBJ1-1, with a possible D match to TRBD1 (5 bases). The CDR3 extends over 13 amino acids. Germline CDR1 and CDR2: KGHSH and LQKENI. Trimming took 3 bases from V and 7 from J, leaving 12 bases between them. CDR3 in DNA: TGTGCCAGCTCACCGTACGGGGGACTTGAAGCTTTCTTT. It specifies CASSPYGGLEAFF.

The chain carries TRBV20-1 and TRBJ2-1; D might be TRBD2 (5 bases). V was shortened by 4 bases and J by 10 bases, with 8 bases between the two germline ends. CDR1 and CDR2 from the germline V gene are DFQATT and SNEGSKA (reference sequence). This CDR3 spans 10 amino acids. The CDR3 nucleotides are TGCAGTGCTACCAAGCGGGAGCAGTTCTTC. Its translation is CSATKREQFF.

The V gene is TRBV4-1, the J gene TRBJ1-1; D is possibly TRBD1 (6 bases). Germline V gives CDR1 MGHRA, CDR2 YSYEKL. The CDR3 length is 16 residues. Trimming stripped 0 bases from V and 0 bases from J, with 11 bases between. CDR3 coding DNA: TGCGCCAGCAGCCAAGATGGGACACTTATGAACACTGAAGCTTTCTTT. Protein product: CASSQDGTLMNTEAFF.

V is TRBV15 and J is TRBJ2-1; the D call may be TRBD1 or TRBD2 (5 bases each). The V and J ends lost 0 bases and 2 bases respectively, with 17 bases between them. The CDR3 spans 18 residues. In germline, CDR1 is LNHNV, CDR2 YYDKDF (reference sequence). The CDR3 bases are TGTGCCACCAGCAGAGATTCTCGGGGACGTATTGCCTACAATGAGCAGTTCTTC. Its protein is CATSRDSRGRIAYNEQFF.

This clone was counted a few times. The rearrangement links TRBV2 to TRBJ2-7, with 8 bases fitting TRBD2. Per the germline V gene, CDR1 is SNHLY and CDR2 is FYNNEI. V dropped 4 bases and J dropped 2; count of bases not matched to a gene: 1. This CDR3 contains 13 residues. Here the CDR3 reads CASSAGLAYEQYF. The CDR3 nucleotides are TGTGCCAGCAGTGCGGGACTAGCCTACGAGCAGTACTTC.

This clone has just one count. The chain is built from TRBV6-1 and TRBJ1-2; 7 positions agree with TRBD1. The V gene end was trimmed by 5 bases and the J gene end by 4 bases; junction bases not matched to a gene: 10. The CDR3 totals 15 residues. Germline loops: CDR1 MNHNS, CDR2 SASEGT. The CDR3: CASSSDRVKGYGYTF. The CDR3 coding sequence is TGTGCCAGCAGTTCCGACAGGGTTAAGGGCTATGGCTACACCTTC.

V and J are TRBV6-6 and TRBJ2-3; 11 nucleotides match TRBD2. CDR3 length: 16 amino acids. V was pared by 6 bases and J by 0 bases, with 5 bases of the junction left unmatched. Germline V lookup: CDR1 MNHNY, CDR2 SVGAGI (reference sequence). As DNA, the CDR3 is TGTGCCAGCAGGAGGGGACTAGCGGATAGCACAGATACGCAGTATTTT. This sequence encodes CASRRGLADSTDTQYF.

This clone has only one observation. The chain is built from TRBV18 and TRBJ2-1, with TRBD2 matching over 13 bases. The CDR3 has 16 amino acids. V shed 0 bases, J shed 9 bases, and the junction held 5 bases outside the gene matches. Germline V gene lookup returns CDR1 KGHSH and CDR2 LQKENI. The CDR3 coding sequence is TGTGCCAGCTCACCACCCGGACTAGCGGGAGTAGGTGAGCAGTTCTTC. This codes for CASSPPGLAGVGEQFF.

The chain has TRBV5-1 and TRBJ1-2; D unresolved. Germline CDR1 SGHRS, CDR2 YFSETQ. The CDR3 contains 14 residues. The V gene lost 0 bases and the J gene lost 8 bases, with 14 bases spanning the gap. The CDR3 DNA is TGCGCCAGCAGCTTGGCCGGCGGGATGGAAGGCTACACCTTC. Its translation is CASSLAGGMEGYTF.